The rows below give T cell receptor beta chains drawn from one sample of a study of blood T cell dynamics during melanoma immunotherapy. The data were produced by immunoSEQ multiplex PCR, yet TCRdb's version contains in-frame clones alone and is incomplete. Among 1,500 to 2,000 clones listed, approximately 94% were seen once. The sample here was effector memory CD8+ T cells from blood, taken from a patient treated with checkpoint blockade. Every receptor here comes from a human donor with melanoma. Both conserved end residues are part of each CDR3. D genes are given only for firm matches.

CDR3 DNA	CDR3 protein	J gene	CDR3 length	V gene	D gene
TGTGCCAGCAACATGACGAGAAACATTCAGTACTTC	CASNMTRNIQYF	TRBJ2-4	12	TRBV6-6	NA
TGTGCCAGCCCTAGCGGGATCCCCGATACGCAGTATTTT	CASPSGIPDTQYF	TRBJ2-3	13	TRBV2	TRBD2
TGTGCCAGCAGCCCGGGGGGGCCAGGAAACACCATATATTTT	CASSPGGPGNTIYF	TRBJ1-3	14	TRBV7-3	NA
TGTGCCAGCAGCCCGGGACTAGCGGGAGTAAGGGCCACCGGGGAGCTGTTTTTT	CASSPGLAGVRATGELFF	TRBJ2-2	18	TRBV7-8	TRBD2
TGTGCCACCAAAGCCGCAAATCAGCCCCAGCATTTT	CATKAANQPQHF	TRBJ1-5	12	TRBV19	NA
TGTGCCAGTCGCAGTAGCAATCAGCCCCAGCATTTT	CASRSSNQPQHF	TRBJ1-5	12	TRBV19	NA
TGCGCCAGCAGATCGACTAGCGGCTACGAGCAGTACTTC	CASRSTSGYEQYF	TRBJ2-7	13	TRBV5-1	TRBD2
TGTGCCAGCAGTTTTTCGGCCGGGACCGGGGAGCTGTTTTTT	CASSFSAGTGELFF	TRBJ2-2	14	TRBV27	NA
TGTGCCAGCAGCCCCGACCGGGGGGAAGCTTTCTTT	CASSPDRGEAFF	TRBJ1-1	12	TRBV5-8	NA
TGTGCCAGCAGCAGTCGGGACAGGGTCGGCTACGAGCAGTACTTC	CASSSRDRVGYEQYF	TRBJ2-7	15	TRBV11-3	TRBD1
TGTGCCAGCAGCCGCCGGGCTAGCGGGAGGAGGGATGAGCAGTTCTTC	CASSRRASGRRDEQFF	TRBJ2-1	16	TRBV11-2	TRBD2
TGTGCCAGCAGCCAAGATCGGACTAGCGGGAGGTTCCCAGATACGCAGTATTTT	CASSQDRTSGRFPDTQYF	TRBJ2-3	18	TRBV14	TRBD2
TGTGCCTGGAAAGAGGGGAACGAAGCTTTCTTT	CAWKEGNEAFF	TRBJ1-1	11	TRBV30	NA
TGTGCCAGCAGCTTGCGGGGGCGGGGTGAGCAGTACTTC	CASSLRGRGEQYF	TRBJ2-7	13	TRBV5-8	NA
TGTGCCAGCAGTTTATTGGCTACAGGTCCGGGATACGAGCAGTACTTC	CASSLLATGPGYEQYF	TRBJ2-7	16	TRBV28	NA
TGTGCCAGCAGTTATTCTGGGGAGACCCAGTACTTC	CASSYSGETQYF	TRBJ2-5	12	TRBV13	NA
TGTGCCAACCAGATGGGTGACCGGGACAGGGGCCCGGCGGGAGGGGAGCTGTTTTTT	CANQMGDRDRGPAGGELFF	TRBJ2-2	19	TRBV7-8	TRBD1
TGTGCCAGCAGCTCCCCGACAGGGGTAAGATACGAGCAGTACTTC	CASSSPTGVRYEQYF	TRBJ2-7	15	TRBV7-9	TRBD1
TGTGCCAGCAGCTTAGCTTCCAGCGAGCAGTACTTC	CASSLASSEQYF	TRBJ2-7	12	TRBV7-6	NA
TGCGCCAGCAGCGCGGGGCAGGGGTACGGGGAGCTGTTTTTT	CASSAGQGYGELFF	TRBJ2-2	14	TRBV5-1	NA
TGTGCCAGCAGCGTTTGGACTACTAACACCGGGGAGCTGTTTTTT	CASSVWTTNTGELFF	TRBJ2-2	15	TRBV9	NA
TGTGCCAGCAGTTTTCAGCTAGCGGGAGCCAATGAGCAGTTCTTC	CASSFQLAGANEQFF	TRBJ2-1	15	TRBV28	TRBD2
TGCGCCAGCAGCCCGAGGGCAGTCTCCGGGGAGCTGTTTTTT	CASSPRAVSGELFF	TRBJ2-2	14	TRBV4-3	NA
TGTGCCAGCAGCCAAAATCCGGGACATAACACTGAAGCTTTCTTT	CASSQNPGHNTEAFF	TRBJ1-1	15	TRBV6-5	NA
TGTGCCAGCAGCTTGTTCCGGGGGTACAATGAGCAGTTCTTC	CASSLFRGYNEQFF	TRBJ2-1	14	TRBV5-4	NA
TGTGCCAGCAGCCCGGGATCTAATGAAAAACTGTTTTTT	CASSPGSNEKLFF	TRBJ1-4	13	TRBV5-4	NA
TGTGCCAGCAGTTTCCGAGGTAGCGGGAGCTACGAGCAGTACTTC	CASSFRGSGSYEQYF	TRBJ2-7	15	TRBV27	TRBD2